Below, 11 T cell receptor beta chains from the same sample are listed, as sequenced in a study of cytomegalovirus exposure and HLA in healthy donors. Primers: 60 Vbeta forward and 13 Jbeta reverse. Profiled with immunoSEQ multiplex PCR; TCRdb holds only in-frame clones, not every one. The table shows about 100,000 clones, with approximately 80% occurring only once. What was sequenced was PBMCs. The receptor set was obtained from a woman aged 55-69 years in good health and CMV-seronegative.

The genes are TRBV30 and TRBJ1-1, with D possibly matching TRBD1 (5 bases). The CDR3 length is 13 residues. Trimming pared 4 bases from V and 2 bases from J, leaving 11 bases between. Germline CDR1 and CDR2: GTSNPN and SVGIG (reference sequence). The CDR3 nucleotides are TGTGCCTGGACGGGGACTTCTAACACTGAAGCTTTCTTT. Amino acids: CAWTGTSNTEAFF.

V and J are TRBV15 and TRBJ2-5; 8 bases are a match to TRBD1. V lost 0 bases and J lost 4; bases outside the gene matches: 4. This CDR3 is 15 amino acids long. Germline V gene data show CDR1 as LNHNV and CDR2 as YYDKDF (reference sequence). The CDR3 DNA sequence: TGTGCCACCAGCAGAGACGGACAGGGAATAGAGACCCAGTACTTC. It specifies CATSRDGQGIETQYF.

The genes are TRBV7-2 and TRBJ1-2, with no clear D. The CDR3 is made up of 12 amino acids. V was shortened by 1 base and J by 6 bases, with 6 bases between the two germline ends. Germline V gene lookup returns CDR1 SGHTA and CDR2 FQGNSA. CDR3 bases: TGTGCCAGCAGCTTAGGACAAAATGGCTACACCTTC. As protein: CASSLGQNGYTF.

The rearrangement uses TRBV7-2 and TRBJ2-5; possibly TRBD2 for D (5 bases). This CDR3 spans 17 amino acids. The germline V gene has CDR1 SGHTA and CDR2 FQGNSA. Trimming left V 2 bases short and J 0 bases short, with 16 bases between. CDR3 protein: CASSLRTSGWYQETQYF. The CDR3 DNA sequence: TGTGCCAGCAGCTTACGGACCAGCGGCTGGTACCAAGAGACCCAGTACTTC.

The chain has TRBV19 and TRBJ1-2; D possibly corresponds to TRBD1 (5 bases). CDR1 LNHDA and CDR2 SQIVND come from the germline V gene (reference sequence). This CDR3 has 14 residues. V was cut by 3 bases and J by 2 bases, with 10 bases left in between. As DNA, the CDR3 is TGTGCCAGTAGTATCCAGGGAACGAACTATGGCTACACCTTC. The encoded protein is CASSIQGTNYGYTF.

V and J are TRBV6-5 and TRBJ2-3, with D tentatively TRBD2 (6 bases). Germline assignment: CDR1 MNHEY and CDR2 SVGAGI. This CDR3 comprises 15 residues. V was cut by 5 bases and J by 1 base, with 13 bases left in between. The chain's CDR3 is CASSPRGTGTDTQYF. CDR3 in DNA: TGTGCCAGCAGTCCCCGGGGGACCGGCACAGATACGCAGTATTTT.

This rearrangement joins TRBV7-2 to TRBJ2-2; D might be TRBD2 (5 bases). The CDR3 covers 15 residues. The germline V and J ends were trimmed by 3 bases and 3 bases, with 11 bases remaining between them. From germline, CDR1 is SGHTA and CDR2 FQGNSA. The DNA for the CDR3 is TGTGCCAGCAGCTTCGCAGCGGACCACACCGGGGAGCTGTTTTTT. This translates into CASSFAADHTGELFF.

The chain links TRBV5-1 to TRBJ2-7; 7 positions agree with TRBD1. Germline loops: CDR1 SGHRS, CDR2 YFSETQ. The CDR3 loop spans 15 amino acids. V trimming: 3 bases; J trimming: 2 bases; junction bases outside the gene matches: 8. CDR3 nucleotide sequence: TGCGCCAGCAGCTCGTCTCGGGACAGAACCTACGAGCAGTACTTC. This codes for CASSSSRDRTYEQYF.

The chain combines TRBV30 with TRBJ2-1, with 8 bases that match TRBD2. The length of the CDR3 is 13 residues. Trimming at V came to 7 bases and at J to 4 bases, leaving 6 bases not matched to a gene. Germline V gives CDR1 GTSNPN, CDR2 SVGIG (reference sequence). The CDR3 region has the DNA TGTGCCTCCCAGCGGGAGAGATACAATGAGCAGTTCTTC. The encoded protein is CASQRERYNEQFF.

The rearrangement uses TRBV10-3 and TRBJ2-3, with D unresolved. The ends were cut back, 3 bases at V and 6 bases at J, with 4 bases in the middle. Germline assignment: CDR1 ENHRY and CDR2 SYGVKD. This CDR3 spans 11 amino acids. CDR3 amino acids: CAISDQDTQYF. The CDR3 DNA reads TGTGCCATCAGTGACCAGGATACGCAGTATTTT.

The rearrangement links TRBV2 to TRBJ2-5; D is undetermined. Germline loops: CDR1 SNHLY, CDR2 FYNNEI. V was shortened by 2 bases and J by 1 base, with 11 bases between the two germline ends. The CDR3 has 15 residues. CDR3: CASSELREAQETQYF. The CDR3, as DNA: TGTGCCAGCAGTGAATTACGCGAGGCCCAAGAGACCCAGTACTTC.